These T cell receptor beta chains were read from a single sample in a study of shared clonotypes between healthy human individuals. The method was immunoSEQ multiplex PCR; TCRdb's version includes in-frame clones alone and lacks a portion of them. Counted here are millions of clones, approximately 94% occurring once; the ten biggest clones make up approximately 1.7%. What was sequenced was naive CD8+ T cells from PBMCs. These receptors came from a man aged 18 to 35 in good health. Some clones in this sample may be carry-over from other donors' samples. CDR3s include the opening cysteine and the closing phenylalanine or tryptophan. D genes are given only for firm matches. Only some rows state a clone size, as once, few, many or a class for expanded clones.

CDR3 protein | V gene | D gene | J gene | clone size
CATGRRDGTEAFF | TRBV15 | NA | TRBJ1-1 | NA
CASSLSASGLAYEQYF | TRBV27 | TRBD2 | TRBJ2-7 | NA
CASSPGSSYNEQFF | TRBV6-5 | NA | TRBJ2-1 | NA
CAIPGRGDGYTF | TRBV7-2 | NA | TRBJ1-2 | few
CASSERHQGRVTGELFF | TRBV7-6 | NA | TRBJ2-2 | NA
CPGGYSGNTIYF | TRBV5-5 | NA | TRBJ1-3 | NA
CASSHPWVDEQYF | TRBV4-1 | NA | TRBJ2-7 | few
CASSPIRAYSLPEAFF | TRBV11-1 | NA | TRBJ1-1 | NA
CASSLVLSNQPQHF | TRBV7-8 | NA | TRBJ1-5 | once
CASFPFQGGTEAFF | TRBV27 | NA | TRBJ1-1 | NA
CASSSIMTSAYNEQFF | TRBV27 | TRBD2 | TRBJ2-1 | NA
CASSYRDPIPNEQFF | TRBV6-5 | NA | TRBJ2-1 | NA
CASSLVFNTGELFF | TRBV7-9 | NA | TRBJ2-2 | NA
CASSEYRQGYEQYF | TRBV6-1 | NA | TRBJ2-7 | NA
CASGDRLNTGELFF | TRBV2 | TRBD1 | TRBJ2-2 | once
CASSTGQGENF | TRBV28 | TRBD1 | TRBJ2-3 | NA
CSAPQGNEQFF | TRBV20-1 | NA | TRBJ2-1 | NA
CASTPKTGPYEQYF | TRBV27 | NA | TRBJ2-7 | NA
CASSVRDRVSYEQYF | TRBV27 | TRBD1 | TRBJ2-7 | NA
CASSLLGQGNEQFF | TRBV27 | TRBD1 | TRBJ2-1 | NA
CASSPGTTDTQYF | TRBV6-1 | NA | TRBJ2-3 | NA
CASRSVLEDSHEAFF | TRBV25-1 | NA | TRBJ1-1 | NA
CASSLSWTGEEQFF | TRBV27 | TRBD1 | TRBJ2-1 | NA
CASSQQGNEQFF | TRBV7-9 | TRBD1 | TRBJ2-1 | NA
CSVDSWASGANVLTF | TRBV29-1 | NA | TRBJ2-6 | NA
CASLDYKETQYF | TRBV6-4 | NA | TRBJ2-5 | NA
CASGSPSNHERTGGTYEQYF | TRBV12-5 | TRBD1 | TRBJ2-7 | NA
CASSLGQGFYEQYF | TRBV5-1 | TRBD1 | TRBJ2-7 | NA
CASSLGQGGLATNEKLFF | TRBV5-5 | TRBD1 | TRBJ1-4 | NA
CAWSVYGGGAFF | TRBV30 | NA | TRBJ1-1 | NA
CASSALDWGRVFF | TRBV7-8 | NA | TRBJ2-1 | NA
CASSEAFGEQYF | TRBV6-1 | NA | TRBJ2-7 | NA
CASTLSSGYNEQFF | TRBV5-1 | NA | TRBJ2-1 | NA
CSVEVGRNIQYF | TRBV29-1 | NA | TRBJ2-4 | once
CAISESDYQETQYF | TRBV10-3 | NA | TRBJ2-5 | once
CASSLYGQQETQYF | TRBV28 | NA | TRBJ2-5 | NA
CASSSPPDESTDTQYF | TRBV7-9 | NA | TRBJ2-3 | NA
CSVDGGGPQETQYF | TRBV29-1 | NA | TRBJ2-5 | NA
CASSSRDSLTQPQHF | TRBV7-8 | TRBD1 | TRBJ1-5 | once
CASSLEYRGSYEQYF | TRBV28 | NA | TRBJ2-7 | NA
CASSPGLAETQYF | TRBV13 | TRBD2 | TRBJ2-5 | NA
CASSQEVAGASYNEQFF | TRBV4-3 | NA | TRBJ2-1 | NA
CASSLAPTLGGYTF | TRBV7-9 | NA | TRBJ1-2 | once
CASSDGLAYNEQFF | TRBV2 | NA | TRBJ2-1 | NA
CASSSGTGIEKLFF | TRBV5-6 | TRBD1 | TRBJ1-4 | NA
CASSLIGGAETQYF | TRBV27 | NA | TRBJ2-5 | NA
CASSESTGDREQFF | TRBV2 | TRBD1 | TRBJ2-1 | NA
CASKPGQGITGELFF | TRBV10-1 | TRBD1 | TRBJ2-2 | NA
CASTFGGPGTEAFF | TRBV5-5 | NA | TRBJ1-1 | NA
CASSRGSGRAGDTQYF | TRBV5-6 | TRBD2 | TRBJ2-3 | NA
CAFTTVRHEQYF | TRBV30 | NA | NA | NA
CASSPAQKDTQYF | TRBV14 | NA | TRBJ2-3 | NA